The entry below describes one TCR beta chain. This CDR3 is 12 amino acids long. The germline CDR1 and CDR2 sequences are SQVTM and ANQGSEA. V lost 3 bases to trimming and J lost 4 bases, with 6 bases between them. The entry originates in a study of long-term antiretroviral therapy in people with HIV. The authors ran the immunoSEQ assay, v3.0, at survey level. Profiled with immunoSEQ multiplex PCR; TCRdb holds only in-frame clones, not every one. The sample records approximately 8,800 clones, 78% being singletons. This clonotype was sampled from a man aged 35 to 55 with HIV. Source: unsorted PBMCs, taken 0.6 years before starting antiretroviral therapy. The gene calls are TRBV29-1 and TRBJ2-2, with no clear D. The CDR3 sequence is CSVDSSTGELFF. The CDR3 DNA reads TGCAGCGTTGACTCCTCCACCGGGGAGCTGTTTTTT.